This T cell receptor (beta chain) was observed in a study of technical replicates of blood from a handful of donors. CDR3 size: 15 residues. Germline CDR1 SEHNR, CDR2 FQNEAQ (reference sequence). J lost 7 bases, V lost 5 bases, and 6 bases had no gene match. TCRdb keeps only in-frame clones here, not all; method: immunoSEQ multiplex PCR. The table has some 80,000 clones, 90% to 95% seen once. The V gene is TRBV7-9, the J gene TRBJ1-3; 12 bases map to TRBD1. The sequenced material came from T cells isolated from PBMCs. The clonotype originates from a human donor in good health. The CDR3, as DNA: TGTGCCAGCAGCCCTGGGACAGGGGGCAGGAACACCATATATTTT. Translation: CASSPGTGGRNTIYF.